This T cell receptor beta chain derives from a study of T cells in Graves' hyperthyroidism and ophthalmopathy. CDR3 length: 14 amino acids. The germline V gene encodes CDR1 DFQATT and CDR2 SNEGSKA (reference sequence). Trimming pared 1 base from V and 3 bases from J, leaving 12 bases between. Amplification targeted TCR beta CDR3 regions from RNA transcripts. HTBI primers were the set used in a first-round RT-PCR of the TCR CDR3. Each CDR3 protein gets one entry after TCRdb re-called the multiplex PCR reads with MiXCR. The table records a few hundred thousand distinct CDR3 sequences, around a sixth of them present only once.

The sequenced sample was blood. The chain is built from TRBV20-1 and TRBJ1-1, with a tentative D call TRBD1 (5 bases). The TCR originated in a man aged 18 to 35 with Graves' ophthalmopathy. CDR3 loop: CSARGGSTDTEAFF. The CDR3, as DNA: TGCAGTGCTAGAGGGGGCAGCACTGACACTGAAGCTTTCTTT.